This TCR beta chain stems from a study of spatial heterogeneity in lung cancer. The time point was: sample taken at primary tumor resection. Tumor, nontumor lung or frozen PBMC supplied whole RNA, sequenced without sorting. Samples were donated by 72 untreated early-stage non-small cell lung cancer patients. Points from the study as a whole: Blood contained ubiquitous expanded tumor TCRs more at resection than at follow-up.

The CDR3 has 13 amino acids. V was trimmed by 3 bases and J by 2 bases, leaving 8 bases between them. The germline V gene has CDR1 WNHNN and CDR2 SYGVQD (reference sequence). Every TCR cDNA molecule carried a tag that served as a unique molecular identifier. TCRdb ran MiXCR on the 5' RACE reads and lists one entry per CDR3 protein. The sample lists approximately 4,400 distinct CDR3 sequences, around 16% occurring once. Of note for this clonotype: The antigen is unknown.

The TCR comes from a male donor with early-stage non-small cell lung cancer. V and J are TRBV10-1 and TRBJ2-7; D unresolved. Source: PBMCs, taken at surgery. CDR3 residues: CASSDTATYEQYF. The CDR3 nucleotides read TGCGCCAGCAGTGATACAGCTACCTACGAGCAGTACTTC.